The rows below give T cell receptor beta chains drawn from one sample of a study of CD8 T cells in ankylosing spondylitis. TCRdb ran MiXCR on the 5' RACE reads and lists one entry per CDR3 protein. In the table there are 310,000 or so distinct CDR3 sequences, 20% of which are singletons. The sample taken for sequencing was blood, either unsorted or a sorted T cell fraction (not recorded which). Every receptor here comes from a male donor with ankylosing spondylitis or in good health (not recorded which). Both conserved end residues are part of each CDR3. A D gene is named only where the DNA matches it firmly. The size field is filled for only some rows; it gives once, few, many or a size class.

>TRBV5-1|TRBD1|TRBJ1-2|many|15
TGCGCCAGCAGCAGACCGGGACAGGGTGAAGATGGCTACACCTTC
CASSRPGQGEDGYTF
>TRBV6-1|.|TRBJ2-5|.|15
TGTGCCAGCAGTGAAGTTCGACAGCCCCAAGAGACCCAGTACTTC
CASSEVRQPQETQYF
>TRBV4-2|.|TRBJ1-4|.|14
TGTGCCAGCAGACCACAGGGAGGTTGGGAAAAACTGTTTTTT
CASRPQGGWEKLFF
>TRBV24-1|TRBD1|TRBJ1-4|few|12
TGTGCCACCAGTGATTTTGGGACAGGGCTGTTTTTT
CATSDFGTGLFF
>TRBV29-1|TRBD2|TRBJ2-3|few|15
TGCAGCGTTGAAGAAGCGGGGGCGGGAACAGATACGCAGTATTTT
CSVEEAGAGTDTQYF
>TRBV28|TRBD1|TRBJ1-5|.|15
TGTGCCAGCAGTTTACGACAGGGCCGGAATCAGCCCCAGCATTTT
CASSLRQGRNQPQHF
>TRBV5-1|.|TRBJ2-2|.|11
TGCGCCAGCAGGAGTGGAGGGGAGCTGTTTTTT
CASRSGGELFF
>TRBV27|TRBD1|TRBJ2-2|.|12
TGTGCCAGCAAAGGGGGCCCCGGGGAGCTGTTTTTT
CASKGGPGELFF
>TRBV7-3|.|TRBJ2-3|.|16
TGTGCCAGCAGCTTATGGCCCGGACGCGGCACAGATACGCAGTATTTT
CASSLWPGRGTDTQYF
>TRBV12-3/TRBV12-4|TRBD2|TRBJ2-1|few|15
TGTGCCAGCAGTGACAACGGGAGGGCGGCTATGGGGCAGTTCTTC
CASSDNGRAAMGQFF
>TRBV12-3/TRBV12-4|TRBD1|TRBJ1-5|.|15
TGTGCCAGCAGTTTAGCCGACAGGGTTTATCAGCCCCAGCATTTT
CASSLADRVYQPQHF
>TRBV12-3/TRBV12-4|.|TRBJ2-5|.|14
TGTGCCAGCAGTTTCCTCGGGGGACAAGAGACCCAGTACTTC
CASSFLGGQETQYF
>TRBV25-1|.|TRBJ1-4|few|12
TGTGCCAGCAGGAGTGATAATGAAAAACTGTTTTTT
CASRSDNEKLFF
>TRBV5-6|.|TRBJ1-2|few|14
TGTGCCAGCAGCCCCGGACAGCAGGCATATGGCTACACCTTC
CASSPGQQAYGYTF
>TRBV6-6|.|TRBJ1-4|few|12
TGTGCCAGCGAGGGGGGGACTGAAAAACTGTTTTTT
CASEGGTEKLFF
>TRBV12-3/TRBV12-4|.|TRBJ1-4|few|16
TGTGCCAGCACTCCTGGGGGGCATGCAACTAATGAAAAACTGTTTTTT
CASTPGGHATNEKLFF